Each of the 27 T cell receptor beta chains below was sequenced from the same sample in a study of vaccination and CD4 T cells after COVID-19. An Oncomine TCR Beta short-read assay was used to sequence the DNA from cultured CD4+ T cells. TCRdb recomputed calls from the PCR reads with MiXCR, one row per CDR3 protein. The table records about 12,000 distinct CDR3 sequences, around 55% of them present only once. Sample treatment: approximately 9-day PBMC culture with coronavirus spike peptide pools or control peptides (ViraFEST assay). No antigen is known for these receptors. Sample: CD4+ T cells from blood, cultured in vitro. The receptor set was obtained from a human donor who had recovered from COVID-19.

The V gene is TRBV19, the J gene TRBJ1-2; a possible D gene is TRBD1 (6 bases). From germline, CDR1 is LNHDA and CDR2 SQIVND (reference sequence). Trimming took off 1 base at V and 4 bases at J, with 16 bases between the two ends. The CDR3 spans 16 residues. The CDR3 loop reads CASSIGALAGVYGYTF. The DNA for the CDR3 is TGTGCCAGTAGTATAGGTGCCTTGGCAGGGGTCTATGGCTACACCTTC.

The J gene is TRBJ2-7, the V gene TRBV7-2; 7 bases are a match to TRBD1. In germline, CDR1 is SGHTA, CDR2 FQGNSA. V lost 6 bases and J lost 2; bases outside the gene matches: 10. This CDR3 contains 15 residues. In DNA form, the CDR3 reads TGTGCCAGCAGTTTCAAGTTCGACAGGGCCTACGAGCAGTACTTC. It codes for CASSFKFDRAYEQYF.

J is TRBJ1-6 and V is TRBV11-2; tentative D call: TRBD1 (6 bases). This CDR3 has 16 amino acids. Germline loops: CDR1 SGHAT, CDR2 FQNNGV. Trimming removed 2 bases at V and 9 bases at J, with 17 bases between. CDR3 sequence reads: CASSLYTGQVASPLHF. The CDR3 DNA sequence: TGTGCCAGCAGCTTATATACAGGGCAGGTGGCTTCACCCCTCCACTTT.

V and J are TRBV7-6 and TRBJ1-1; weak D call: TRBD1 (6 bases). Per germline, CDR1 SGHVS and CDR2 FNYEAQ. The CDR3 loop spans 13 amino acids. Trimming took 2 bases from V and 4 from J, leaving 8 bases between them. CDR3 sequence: CASSLQGSTEAFF. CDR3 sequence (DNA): TGTGCCAGCAGCTTACAGGGGTCCACTGAAGCTTTCTTT.

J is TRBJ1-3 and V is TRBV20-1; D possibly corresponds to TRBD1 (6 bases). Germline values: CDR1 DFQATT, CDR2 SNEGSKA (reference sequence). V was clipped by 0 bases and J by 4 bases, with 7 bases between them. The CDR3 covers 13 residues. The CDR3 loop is CSARETGGNTIYF. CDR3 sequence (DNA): TGCAGTGCTAGAGAGACAGGAGGAAACACCATATATTTT.

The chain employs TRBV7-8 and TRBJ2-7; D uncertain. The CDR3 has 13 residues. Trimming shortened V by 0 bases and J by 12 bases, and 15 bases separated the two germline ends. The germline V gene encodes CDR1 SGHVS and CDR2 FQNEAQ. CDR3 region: CASSLANENDRYF. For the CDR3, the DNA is TGTGCCAGCAGCTTAGCGAACGAGAACGATAGGTACTTC.

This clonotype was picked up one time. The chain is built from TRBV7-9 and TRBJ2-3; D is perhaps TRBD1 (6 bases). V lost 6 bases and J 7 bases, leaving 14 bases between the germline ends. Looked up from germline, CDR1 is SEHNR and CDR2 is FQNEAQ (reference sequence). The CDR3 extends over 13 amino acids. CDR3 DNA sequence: TGTGCCAGCAGACTACCTCAGGGGTATACGCAGTATTTT. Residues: CASRLPQGYTQYF. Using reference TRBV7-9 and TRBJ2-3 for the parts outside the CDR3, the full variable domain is DTGVSQNPRHKITKRGQNVTFRCDPISEHNRLYWYRQTLGQGPEFLTYFQNEAQLEKSRLLSDRFSAERPKGSFSTLEIQRTEQGDSAMYLCASRLPQGYTQYFGPGTRLTVL.

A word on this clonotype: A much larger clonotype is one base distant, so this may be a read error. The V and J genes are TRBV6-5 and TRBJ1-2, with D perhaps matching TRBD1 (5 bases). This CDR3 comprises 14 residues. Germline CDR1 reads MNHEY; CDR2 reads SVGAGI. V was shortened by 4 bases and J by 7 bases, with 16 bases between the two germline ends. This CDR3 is CASSWSGIEGGYTF. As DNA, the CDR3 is TGTGCCAGCAGTTGGTCAGGGATCGAAGGTGGCTACACCTTC.

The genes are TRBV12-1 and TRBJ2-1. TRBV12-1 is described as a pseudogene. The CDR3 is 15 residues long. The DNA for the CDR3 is TGTGCCAGCAGCTTTGTCTTCCACTCCTACAATGAGCAGTTCTTC. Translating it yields CASSFVFHSYNEQFF.

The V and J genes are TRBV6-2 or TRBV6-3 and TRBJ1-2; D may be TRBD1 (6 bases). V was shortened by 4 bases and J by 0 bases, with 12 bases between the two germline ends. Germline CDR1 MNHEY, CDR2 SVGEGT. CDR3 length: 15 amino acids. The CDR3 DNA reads TGTGCCAGCAGTTCACCCAACAGGGCTAACTATGGCTACACCTTC. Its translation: CASSSPNRANYGYTF.

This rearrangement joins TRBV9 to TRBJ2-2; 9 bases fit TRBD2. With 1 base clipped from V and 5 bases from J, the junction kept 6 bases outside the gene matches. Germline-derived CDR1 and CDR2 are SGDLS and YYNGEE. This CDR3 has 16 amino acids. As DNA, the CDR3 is TGTGCCAGCAGCGTACGGCTAGCGGGATCGACCGGGGAGCTGTTTTTT. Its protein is CASSVRLAGSTGELFF.

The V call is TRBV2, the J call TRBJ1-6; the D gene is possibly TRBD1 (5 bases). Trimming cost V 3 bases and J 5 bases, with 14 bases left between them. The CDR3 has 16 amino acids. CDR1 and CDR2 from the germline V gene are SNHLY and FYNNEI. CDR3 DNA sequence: TGTGCCAGCAGTGAGCTCCAGGGTGGGGATAATTCACCCCTCCACTTT. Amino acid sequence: CASSELQGGDNSPLHF.

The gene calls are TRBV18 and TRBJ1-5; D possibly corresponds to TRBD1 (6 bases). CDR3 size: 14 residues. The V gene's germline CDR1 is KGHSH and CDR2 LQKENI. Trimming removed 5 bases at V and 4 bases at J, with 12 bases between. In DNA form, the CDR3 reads TGTGCCAGCTCATCTACAGGGATTAATCAGCCCCAGCATTTT. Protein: CASSSTGINQPQHF.

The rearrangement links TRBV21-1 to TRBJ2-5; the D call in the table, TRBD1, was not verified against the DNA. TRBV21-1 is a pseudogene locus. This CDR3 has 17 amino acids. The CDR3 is CASSSGGGLGVKETQYF. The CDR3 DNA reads TGTGCCAGCAGCAGTGGAGGAGGACTGGGGGTTAAAGAGACCCAGTACTTC.

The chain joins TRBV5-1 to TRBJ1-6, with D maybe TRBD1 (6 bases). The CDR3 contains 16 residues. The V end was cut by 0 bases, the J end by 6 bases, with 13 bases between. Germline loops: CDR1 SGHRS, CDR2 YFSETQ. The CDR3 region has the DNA TGCGCCAGCAGCTTGGAAGGGGGGCTCCCTAATTCACCCCTCCACTTT. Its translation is CASSLEGGLPNSPLHF.

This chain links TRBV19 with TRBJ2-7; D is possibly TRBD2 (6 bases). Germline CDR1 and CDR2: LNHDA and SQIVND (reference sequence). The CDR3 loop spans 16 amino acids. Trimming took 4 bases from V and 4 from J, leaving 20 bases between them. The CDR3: CASSSQGTDGGYEQYF. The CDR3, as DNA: TGTGCCAGTAGTAGTCAAGGGACGGATGGGGGGTACGAGCAGTACTTC.

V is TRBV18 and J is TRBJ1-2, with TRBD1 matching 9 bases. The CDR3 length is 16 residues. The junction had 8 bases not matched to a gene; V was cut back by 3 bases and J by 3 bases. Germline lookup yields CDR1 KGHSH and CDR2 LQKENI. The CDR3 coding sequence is TGTGCCAGCTCACCGGGACAGGGTTTGCGGTACTATGGCTACACCTTC. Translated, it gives CASSPGQGLRYYGYTF.

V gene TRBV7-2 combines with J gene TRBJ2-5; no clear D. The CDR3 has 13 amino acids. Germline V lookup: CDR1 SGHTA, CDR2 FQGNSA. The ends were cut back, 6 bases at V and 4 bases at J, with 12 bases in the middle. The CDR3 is CASSSPPRETQYF. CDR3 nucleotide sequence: TGTGCCAGCAGTTCCCCCCCTAGAGAGACCCAGTACTTC.

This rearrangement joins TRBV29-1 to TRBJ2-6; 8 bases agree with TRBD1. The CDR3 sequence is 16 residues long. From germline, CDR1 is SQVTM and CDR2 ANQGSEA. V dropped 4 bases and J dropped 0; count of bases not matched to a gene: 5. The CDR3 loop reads CSVGTGLSSGANVLTF. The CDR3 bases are TGCAGCGTTGGGACAGGGTTGAGCTCTGGGGCCAACGTCCTGACTTTC. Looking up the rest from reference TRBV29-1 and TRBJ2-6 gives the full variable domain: SAVISQKPSRDICQRGTSLTIQCQVDSQVTMMFWYRQQPGQSLTLIATANQGSEATYESGFVIDKFPISRPNLTFSTLTVSNMSPEDSSIYLCSVGTGLSSGANVLTFGAGSRLTVL.

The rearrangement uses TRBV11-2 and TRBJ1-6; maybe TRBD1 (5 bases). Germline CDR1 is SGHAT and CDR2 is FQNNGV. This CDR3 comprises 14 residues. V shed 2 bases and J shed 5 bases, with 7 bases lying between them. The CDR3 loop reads CASSLQGNNSPLHF. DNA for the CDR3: TGTGCCAGCAGCTTACAGGGAAATAATTCACCCCTCCACTTT. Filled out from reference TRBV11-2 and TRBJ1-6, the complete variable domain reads EAGVAQSPRYKIIEKRQSVAFWCNPISGHATLYWYQQILGQGPKLLIQFQNNGVVDDSQLPKDRFSAERLKGVDSTLKIQPAKLEDSAVYLCASSLQGNNSPLHFGNGTRLTVT.

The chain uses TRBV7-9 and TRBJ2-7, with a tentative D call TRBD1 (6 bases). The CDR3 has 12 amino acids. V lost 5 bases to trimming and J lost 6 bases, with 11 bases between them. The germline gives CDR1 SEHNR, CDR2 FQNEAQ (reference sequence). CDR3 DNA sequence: TGTGCCAGCAGCGTACAGGGCCGCGAGCAGTACTTC. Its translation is CASSVQGREQYF.

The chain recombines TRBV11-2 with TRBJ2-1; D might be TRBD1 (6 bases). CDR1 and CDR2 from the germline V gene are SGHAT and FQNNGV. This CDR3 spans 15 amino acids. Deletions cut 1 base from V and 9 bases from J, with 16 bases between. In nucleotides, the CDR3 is TGTGCCAGCAGCTTAGCCAAGCAGGGGTGGAGTGAGCAGTTCTTC. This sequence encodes CASSLAKQGWSEQFF.

The CDR3 bases are TGTGCCAGCAGCTTCACAGGGGCATTCGGCTACACCTTC. Translating it yields CASSFTGAFGYTF. The V call is TRBV7-2, the J call TRBJ1-2, with 7 bases identical to TRBD1. CDR1 and CDR2 from the germline V gene are SGHTA and FQGNSA. The CDR3 covers 13 residues. Losses at the gene ends were 3 bases for V and 8 bases for J; bases not matched to a gene: 6.

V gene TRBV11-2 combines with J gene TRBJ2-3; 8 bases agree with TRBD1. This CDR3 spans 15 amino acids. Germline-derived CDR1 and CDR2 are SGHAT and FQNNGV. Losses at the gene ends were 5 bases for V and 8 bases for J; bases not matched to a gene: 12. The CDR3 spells CASSPITGGTGTQYF. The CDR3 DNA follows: TGTGCCAGCAGCCCGATAACAGGGGGGACGGGTACGCAGTATTTT.

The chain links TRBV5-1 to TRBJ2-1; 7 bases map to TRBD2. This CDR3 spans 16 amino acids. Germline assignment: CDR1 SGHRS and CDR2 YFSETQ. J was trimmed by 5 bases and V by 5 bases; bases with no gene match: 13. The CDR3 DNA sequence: TGCGCCAGCAGACCGAGACAAGGGAGGGATAACAATGAGCAGTTCTTC. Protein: CASRPRQGRDNNEQFF.

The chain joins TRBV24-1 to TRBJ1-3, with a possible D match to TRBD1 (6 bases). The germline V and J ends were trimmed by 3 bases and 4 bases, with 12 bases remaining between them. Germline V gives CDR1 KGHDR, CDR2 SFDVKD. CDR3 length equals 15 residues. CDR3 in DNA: TGTGCCACCAGTGATCCAAGGACAGCCGGAAACACCATATATTTT. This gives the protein CATSDPRTAGNTIYF.

Here the CDR3 reads CAWSQGTGVQPQHF. As DNA, the CDR3 is TGTGCCTGGAGCCAGGGGACGGGAGTTCAGCCCCAGCATTTT. This chain uses TRBV30 with TRBJ1-5; a weak D match, TRBD1 (6 bases). CDR1 and CDR2 (germline): GTSNPN, SVGIG (reference sequence). The CDR3 length is 14 residues. V lost 3 bases and J lost 6, with 15 bases in between.